The 15 T cell receptor beta chains given below trace back to one sample, sequenced in a study of cytomegalovirus exposure and HLA in healthy donors. PCR amplification relied on 60 Vbeta primers (plus 13 Jbeta primers). Produced via immunoSEQ multiplex PCR; TCRdb's table is partial and in-frame only. The sample has 160,000 or so clones; around 80% are singletons. The sequenced sample consisted of PBMCs. The receptor set was obtained from a man in his forties in good health and CMV-seronegative.

This clone was seen only a few times. This chain uses TRBV27 with TRBJ1-2; the match to TRBD1 covers 8 bases. Per the germline V gene, CDR1 is MNHEY and CDR2 is SMNVEV (reference sequence). The trim removed 6 bases at V and 3 bases at J, leaving 6 bases unmatched. There are 14 residues in the CDR3. Here the CDR3 reads CASRRQGRDYGYTF. The CDR3 DNA follows: TGTGCCAGCAGACGACAGGGGAGAGACTATGGCTACACCTTC.

V usage is TRBV4-1 and J usage is TRBJ2-2; D is perhaps TRBD1 (6 bases). Germline lookup yields CDR1 MGHRA and CDR2 YSYEKL. V was shortened by 3 bases and J by 2 bases, with 13 bases between the two germline ends. There are 16 residues in the CDR3. CDR3 DNA sequence: TGCGCCAGCAGCCAGTTGACAGGCTTCAACACCGGGGAGCTGTTTTTT. Translation: CASSQLTGFNTGELFF.

This clone was seen only a few times. CDR3 coding DNA: TGTGCCAGCCAAGCTGGACTAGCGGGAGGCCCATGGGAGACCCAGTACTTC. Protein: CASQAGLAGGPWETQYF. The chain is built from TRBV2 and TRBJ2-5, with TRBD2 matching over 14 bases. Germline loops: CDR1 SNHLY, CDR2 FYNNEI. V was pared by 8 bases and J by 5 bases, with 13 bases of the junction left unmatched. The CDR3 extends over 17 amino acids.

The chain links TRBV6-6 to TRBJ2-7; TRBD2 agrees at 9 bases. The CDR3 has 14 amino acids. CDR1 MNHNY and CDR2 SVGAGI come from the germline V gene (reference sequence). J lost 2 bases, V lost 6 bases, and 5 bases had no gene match. CDR3 in DNA: TGTGCCAGCAGCCGGACTAGCGAAACCTACGAGCAGTACGTC. Translation: CASSRTSETYEQYV.

In its sample, this clone was seen many times. This sequence joins TRBV10-3 and TRBJ2-2; D remains ambiguous. CDR1 and CDR2 from the germline V gene are ENHRY and SYGVKD. The germline V and J ends were trimmed by 0 bases and 13 bases, with 18 bases remaining between them. The CDR3 has 15 residues. The CDR3 reads CAISESPRTAGRLFF. The CDR3 DNA sequence: TGTGCCATCAGTGAGTCACCGAGAACCGCCGGTAGGCTGTTTTTT.

The gene calls are TRBV6-5 and TRBJ2-5; TRBD2 matches 11 bases. V gave up 8 bases and J gave up 3 bases; unmatched junction bases: 5. CDR1 and CDR2 from the germline V gene are MNHEY and SVGAGI. CDR3 length equals 14 residues. The CDR3 coding sequence is TGTGCCAGCGGGGGACTAGCGGTAAAAGAGACCCAGTACTTC. This sequence encodes CASGGLAVKETQYF.

This clone was seen only a few times. With only one base between it and a far larger clone, this is likely a read error. This CDR3 is also generated by other DNA sequences in the sample. The chain combines TRBV5-4 with TRBJ1-1, with D possibly TRBD1 on 5 matching bases. The CDR3 runs 15 residues. CDR1 SGHNT and CDR2 YYREEE come from the germline V gene (reference sequence). V was shortened by 4 bases and J by 0 bases, with 13 bases between the two germline ends. The CDR3 region has the DNA TGTGCCAGCAGCCTACCAGGGTCGGTGAACACTGAAGCTTTCTTT. Its translation is CASSLPGSVNTEAFF.

This clone was detected a few times. This chain links TRBV9 with TRBJ2-5, with D tentatively TRBD2 (6 bases). V dropped 4 bases and J dropped 5 bases, with 9 bases sitting between them. The V gene's germline CDR1 is SGDLS and CDR2 YYNGEE. CDR3 length equals 12 residues. The CDR3 sequence: CASSYGGETQYF. The CDR3 bases are TGTGCCAGCAGCTACGGAGGGGAGACCCAGTACTTC.

The gene calls are TRBV5-7 and TRBJ2-1; D may be TRBD2 (6 bases). TRBV5-7 is an ORF for which the function is uncertain. V shed 4 bases and J shed 1 base, with 12 bases lying between them. The CDR3 loop spans 15 amino acids. CDR3 sequence (DNA): TGTGCCAGCAGCCTTAACGGGAGTTCCTACAATGAGCAGTTCTTC. Protein sequence: CASSLNGSSYNEQFF.

V usage is TRBV7-2 and J usage is TRBJ2-5, with 11 bases lining up with TRBD2. The J call may be wrong; the DNA end is better matched by TRBJ2-7. The CDR3 covers 15 residues. Germline CDR1 is SGHTA and CDR2 is FQGNSA. The CDR3 loop reads CASSPTGTSGYEQYF. CDR3 bases: TGTGCCAGCAGCCCGACGGGGACTAGCGGCTACGAGCAGTACTTC.

The chain employs TRBV27 and TRBJ2-3; 7 bases are shared with TRBD1. Germline CDR1 and CDR2: MNHEY and SMNVEV (reference sequence). Trimming at V came to 5 bases and at J to 0 bases, leaving 8 bases not matched to a gene. The CDR3 runs 16 residues. In DNA form, the CDR3 reads TGTGCCAGCAGTCCTATGACAGGGCCTAGCACAGATACGCAGTATTTT. Amino acid sequence: CASSPMTGPSTDTQYF.

V is TRBV4-2 and J is TRBJ2-3, with 8 bases that match TRBD2. Looked up from germline, CDR1 is LGHNA and CDR2 is YNFKEQ. Trimming at V came to 1 base and at J to 1 base, leaving 10 bases not matched to a gene. The CDR3 extends over 18 amino acids. The CDR3: CASSQGVASGRGTDTQYF. The CDR3 nucleotides are TGTGCCAGCAGCCAAGGTGTAGCTAGCGGGCGGGGCACAGATACGCAGTATTTT.

The chain is built from TRBV2 and TRBJ2-3, with 8 bases fitting TRBD2. Germline V CDR1 and CDR2: SNHLY, FYNNEI. The CDR3 spans 14 residues. CDR3 loop: CVRGAGGPRDTQYF. DNA of the CDR3: TGTGTCAGAGGGGCGGGGGGCCCCCGAGATACGCAGTATTTT.

The V and J genes are TRBV29-1 and TRBJ1-3, with TRBD1 identical over 9 bases. The CDR3 loop spans 16 amino acids. Trimming cost V 6 bases and J 8 bases; bases outside gene matches: 17. Germline V gene data show CDR1 as SQVTM and CDR2 as ANQGSEA. The DNA for the CDR3 is TGCAGCGTGGTCCTGGACAGGGGAAAACCTAGGGACACCATATATTTT. Amino acids: CSVVLDRGKPRDTIYF. Using reference TRBV29-1 and TRBJ1-3 for the parts outside the CDR3, the full variable domain is SAVISQKPSRDICQRGTSLTIQCQVDSQVTMMFWYRQQPGQSLTLIATANQGSEATYESGFVIDKFPISRPNLTFSTLTVSNMSPEDSSIYLCSVVLDRGKPRDTIYFGEGSWLTVV.

This clone was counted once. This chain uses TRBV7-9 with TRBJ2-4; the D gene is possibly TRBD2 (6 bases). The ends were cut back, 5 bases at V and 1 base at J, with 15 bases in the middle. The CDR3 is made up of 16 amino acids. CDR1 SEHNR and CDR2 FQNEAQ come from the germline V gene (reference sequence). The CDR3 region has the DNA TGTGCCAGCAGCGCCCCGGGGGATGAGGCCAAAAACATTCAGTACTTC. Its translation is CASSAPGDEAKNIQYF.